The TCR beta chain described here comes from a study of CD8+CD57+ T cells in acquired aplastic anemia. Turning to the study itself: Recorded DNA amounts for sorted CD4+ and CD8+ cells had an average of 3.2 ug. Where healthy donors were concerned, CD4+ cells averaged roughly 11 million reads. Findings and limits, study-wide: Patients were compared with controls for CD8+ Simpson's diversity, and no significant difference emerged. Overlap between patients and controls comprised about 30 CD8+ CDR3 sequences.

It was genomic DNA that served as the template for profiling TCR beta VDJ and CDR3. Using its own MiXCR run on the reads, TCRdb lists one record per CDR3 protein. The sample has 120,000 or so distinct CDR3 sequences, more than 40% seen once. The table lists this clonotype with many counts. Its specificity is unknown. V lost 3 bases to trimming and J lost 3 bases, with 14 bases between them. The V gene's germline CDR1 is KGHSH and CDR2 LQKENI. The CDR3 runs 15 residues. The receptor's source is a human donor in good health, serving as a control. The rearrangement joins TRBV18 to TRBJ1-2; unclear D gene. The sample taken for sequencing was sorted CD4+, CD8+, or CD8+CD57+ T cells (not recorded which) from PBMCs. The CDR3 loop reads CASSPERRADYGYTF. For the CDR3, the DNA is TGTGCCAGCTCACCCGAAAGACGTGCCGACTATGGCTACACCTTC.